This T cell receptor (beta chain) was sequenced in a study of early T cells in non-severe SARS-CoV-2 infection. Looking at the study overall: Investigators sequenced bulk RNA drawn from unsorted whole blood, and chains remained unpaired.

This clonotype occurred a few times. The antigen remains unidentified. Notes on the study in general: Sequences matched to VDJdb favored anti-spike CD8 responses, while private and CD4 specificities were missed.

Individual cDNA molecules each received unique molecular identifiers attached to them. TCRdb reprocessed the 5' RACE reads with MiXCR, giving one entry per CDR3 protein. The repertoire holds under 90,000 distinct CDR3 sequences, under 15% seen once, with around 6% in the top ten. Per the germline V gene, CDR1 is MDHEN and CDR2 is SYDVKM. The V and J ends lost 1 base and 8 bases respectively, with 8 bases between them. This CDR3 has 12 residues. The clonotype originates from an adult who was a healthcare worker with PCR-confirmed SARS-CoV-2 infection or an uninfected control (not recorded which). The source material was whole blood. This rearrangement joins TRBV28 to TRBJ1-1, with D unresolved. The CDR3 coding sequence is TGTGCCAGCAGTTTATACACATTGGAAGCTTTCTTT. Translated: CASSLYTLEAFF.